The clone carrying this T cell receptor beta chain showed up many times. Its antigen is as yet unknown. TCRdb analysed the 5' RACE reads with MiXCR anew, one entry per CDR3 protein. Of nearly 350,000 distinct CDR3 sequences in the sample, 8.1% were seen once. V lost 4 bases and J 4 bases, leaving 16 bases between the germline ends. The length of the CDR3 is 15 residues. CDR1 and CDR2 from the germline V gene are SGHNT and YYREEE (reference sequence). These data are taken from a study of T cells after yellow fever vaccination. Study in general: SMART-Seq v4 Ultra Low Input served to prepare low-cell-number fractions.

The study's findings and limits: Most primary-vaccination clones recurred post-booster (nearly 98% CD4, 88% CD8).

The chain recombines TRBV5-4 with TRBJ2-3; D is perhaps TRBD1 or TRBD2 (5 bases each). The sequenced sample was PBMCs, obtained roughly 47 days after the first yellow fever vaccination. The sequence came from a man between 18 and 29 years old who received the YFV17D yellow fever vaccine. For the CDR3, the DNA is TGTGCCAGCAGCCAGGGACGGTCGGAGGCAGATACGCAGTATTTT. Residues: CASSQGRSEADTQYF.